This record concerns one T cell receptor (beta chain) sequence. The CDR3 is 15 amino acids. CDR1 is SGHRS and CDR2 is YFSETQ in the germline V gene. V was shortened by 7 bases and J by 4 bases, with 18 bases between the two germline ends. The data are from a study of blood T cell repertoires in COVID-19. Per the study methods: The authors estimated nucleated cell counts from reference gene primer amplification. Data came from immunoSEQ multiplex PCR; TCRdb stores just in-frame clones and leaves some out. V and J calls plus clone size are reproduced from that table; the DNA served to infer D and trimming. The sample gives more than 65,000 clones, about four fifths of which show up once; 8.5% to 10% is in the top ten.

V is TRBV5-1 and J is TRBJ2-1; possible D gene TRBD2, 6 bases. The source material was peripheral blood. The clonotype was recovered from a woman of 80 years or more with acute or convalescent COVID-19. The CDR3, as DNA: TGCGCCAGCGGGGGGACTCTGGGGCCTTACAATGAGCAGTTCTTC. It codes for CASGGTLGPYNEQFF.